The 11 T cell receptor beta chains below all came from one sample that was sequenced in a study of T-cell memory formation after mild COVID-19. TCRdb re-called the 5' RACE reads with MiXCR, one entry per CDR3 protein. This sample has about 470,000 distinct CDR3 sequences, with around a quarter found just once. Material: PBMCs or a T cell subset sorted from them (not recorded which). The receptors here all came from an adult woman who had mild COVID-19 (a few samples of this study predate the infection). Cell type and time point are not known.

The genes are TRBV20-1 and TRBJ2-7; D is perhaps TRBD1 (5 bases). The CDR3 has 19 residues. Germline CDR1 reads DFQATT; CDR2 reads SNEGSKA (reference sequence). Trimming left V 6 bases short and J 0 bases short, with 30 bases between. The CDR3 DNA is TGCAGTGCATCTAGGGTGACCAGGACACTGGAGTGGCTCTCCTACGAGCAGTACTTC. Translated: CSASRVTRTLEWLSYEQYF.

The table lists this clonotype with a few counts. The V call is TRBV12-3 or TRBV12-4, the J call TRBJ1-1, with 7 bases matching TRBD1. The CDR3 sequence is 18 residues long. Trimming took 6 bases from V and 0 from J; bases not matched to a gene: 16. CDR3 nucleotides: TGTGCCAGCAGGCCACGACAGGGTATCACGTTCATGAACACTGAAGCTTTCTTT. This encodes CASRPRQGITFMNTEAFF.

This clonotype has only a few counts. V is TRBV5-6 and J is TRBJ2-1; D not certain. Germline V CDR1 and CDR2: SGHDT, YYEEEE. Trimming removed 1 base at V and 0 bases at J, with 8 bases between. The CDR3 extends over 15 amino acids. CDR3 sequence reads: CASSLWADSYNEQFF. The DNA for the CDR3 is TGTGCCAGCAGCTTGTGGGCGGACTCCTACAATGAGCAGTTCTTC.

The chain joins TRBV3-1 to TRBJ2-7; D is unresolved. The length of the CDR3 is 15 residues. CDR1 and CDR2 (germline): LGHDT, YNNKEL (reference sequence). V shed 0 bases and J shed 0 bases, with 9 bases lying between them. For the CDR3, the DNA is TGTGCCAGCAGCCAAGAGTCCCAAAGCTCCTACGAGCAGTACTTC. Protein sequence: CASSQESQSSYEQYF.

This clonotype turned up a few times. The chain uses TRBV15 and TRBJ2-3; possible D gene TRBD2, 6 bases. From germline, CDR1 is LNHNV and CDR2 YYDKDF (reference sequence). The V end lost 3 bases, the J end lost 1 base, and 17 bases lay between the germline ends. The CDR3 length is 17 residues. CDR3 residues: CATSSGRLVRGTDTQYF. The CDR3 DNA follows: TGTGCCACCAGCAGTGGAAGACTAGTCCGCGGCACAGATACGCAGTATTTT.

This clonotype was recorded many times. The CDR3 spells CSAQALAGGPYEQYF. CDR3 nucleotide sequence: TGCAGTGCTCAAGCCCTAGCGGGAGGCCCCTACGAGCAGTACTTC. V is TRBV20-1 and J is TRBJ2-7; 11 bases line up with TRBD2. Germline V gives CDR1 DFQATT, CDR2 SNEGSKA (reference sequence). This CDR3 has 15 amino acids. V was pared by 5 bases and J by 2 bases, with 8 bases of the junction left unmatched.

This clonotype has only a few counts. V is TRBV5-1 and J is TRBJ1-1; D may be TRBD1 (6 bases). Germline CDR1 reads SGHRS; CDR2 reads YFSETQ. V lost 4 bases and J 4 bases, leaving 17 bases between the germline ends. The CDR3 runs 15 residues. The CDR3 reads CASSPEGGQSTEAFF. CDR3 bases: TGCGCCAGCAGCCCCGAAGGGGGGCAGAGCACTGAAGCTTTCTTT. Complete variable domain (other parts from reference TRBV5-1 and TRBJ1-1): KAGVTQTPRYLIKTRGQQVTLSCSPISGHRSVSWYQQTPGQGLQFLFEYFSETQRNKGNFPGRFSGRQFSNSRSEMNVSTLELGDSALYLCASSPEGGQSTEAFFGQGTRLTVV.

The rearrangement joins TRBV25-1 to TRBJ2-1, with 8 bases lining up with TRBD1. In germline, CDR1 is MGHDK, CDR2 SYGVNS. Unmatched junction bases numbered 2, after V lost 4 bases and J lost 9 bases. The CDR3 has 12 amino acids. CDR3 residues: CASSGDRGEQFF. CDR3 bases: TGTGCCAGCAGTGGCGACAGGGGTGAGCAGTTCTTC.

The chain joins TRBV2 to TRBJ2-7; the D gene is possibly TRBD2 (6 bases). Germline-derived CDR1 and CDR2 are SNHLY and FYNNEI. V gave up 4 bases and J gave up 2 bases, with 15 bases separating them. This CDR3 comprises 15 residues. CDR3: CASSVGGPGAYEQYF. CDR3 coding DNA: TGTGCCAGCAGTGTAGGTGGGCCGGGGGCCTACGAGCAGTACTTC.

This clonotype appeared a few times. The chain joins TRBV24-1 to TRBJ2-5; TRBD1 might be the D (6 bases). The CDR3 totals 16 residues. Trimming took off 1 base at V and 3 bases at J, with 14 bases between the two ends. Germline CDR1 and CDR2: KGHDR and SFDVKD. The CDR3 sequence is CATSDLSGRGEETQYF. Written as DNA, the CDR3 is TGTGCCACCAGTGATTTAAGCGGCAGGGGTGAAGAGACCCAGTACTTC.

J is TRBJ2-7 and V is TRBV6-4, with 8 bases lining up with TRBD1. The CDR3 sequence is 15 residues long. V lost 0 bases, J lost 6 bases, and 7 bases stayed unmatched. The germline CDR1 and CDR2 sequences are MRHNA and SNTAGT. The CDR3 sequence is CASSDSLDRASEQYF. The CDR3 DNA reads TGTGCCAGCAGTGACTCCTTGGACAGGGCCAGCGAGCAGTACTTC.